This T cell receptor (beta chain) was observed in a study of graft-versus-host responses after intestinal transplantation. Trimming took off 6 bases at V and 2 bases at J, with 14 bases between the two ends. Looked up from germline, CDR1 is MNHEY and CDR2 is SVGAGI. The CDR3 totals 15 residues. Measured with immunoSEQ multiplex PCR; TCRdb has only the in-frame clones, and not every one. Among around 120,000 clones, approximately 96% were seen once, and the ten largest hold roughly 3%. Points on this clone: Its cognate antigen is unknown.

Specimen: unstimulated CD8+ T cells sorted from spleen or lymph node cells, collected before intestinal transplant. The TCR comes from a human donor who received an intestinal transplant. This chain links TRBV6-5 with TRBJ1-5; D uncertain. The CDR3 region has the DNA TGTGCCAGCAGGCCCGGACGACGGGGCAATCAGCCCCAGCATTTT. Translating it yields CASRPGRRGNQPQHF.